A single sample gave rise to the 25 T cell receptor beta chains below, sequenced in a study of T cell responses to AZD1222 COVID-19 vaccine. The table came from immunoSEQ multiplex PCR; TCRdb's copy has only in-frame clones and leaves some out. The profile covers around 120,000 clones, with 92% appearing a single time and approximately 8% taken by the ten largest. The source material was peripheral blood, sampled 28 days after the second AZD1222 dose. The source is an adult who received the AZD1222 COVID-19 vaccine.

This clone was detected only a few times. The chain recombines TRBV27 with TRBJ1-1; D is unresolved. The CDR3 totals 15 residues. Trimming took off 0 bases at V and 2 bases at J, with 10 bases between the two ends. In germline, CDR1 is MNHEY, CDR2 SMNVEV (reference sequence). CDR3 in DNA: TGTGCCAGCAGTTTATCGTTCGCCAGAAACACTGAAGCTTTCTTT. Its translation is CASSLSFARNTEAFF.

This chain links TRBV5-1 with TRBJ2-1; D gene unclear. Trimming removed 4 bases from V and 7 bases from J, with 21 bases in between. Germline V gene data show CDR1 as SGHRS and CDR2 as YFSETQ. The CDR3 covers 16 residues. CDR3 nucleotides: TGCGCCAGCAGCGTTGACCCACAAGCCCTATATAATGAGCAGTTCTTC. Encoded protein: CASSVDPQALYNEQFF.

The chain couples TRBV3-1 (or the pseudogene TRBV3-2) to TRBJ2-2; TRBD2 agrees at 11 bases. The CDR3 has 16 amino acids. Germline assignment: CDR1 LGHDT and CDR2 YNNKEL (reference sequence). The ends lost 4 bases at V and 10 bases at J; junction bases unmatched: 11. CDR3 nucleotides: TGTGCCAGCAGCCTACACGGGCTAGCGGGAGGTGTGGAGCTGTTTTTT. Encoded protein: CASSLHGLAGGVELFF.

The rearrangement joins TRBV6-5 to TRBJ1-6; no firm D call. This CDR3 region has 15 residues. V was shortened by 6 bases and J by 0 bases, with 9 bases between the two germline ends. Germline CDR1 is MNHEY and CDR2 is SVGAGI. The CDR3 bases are TGTGCCAGCAGCTTAGGCACCTCCTATAATTCACCCCTCCACTTT. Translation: CASSLGTSYNSPLHF.

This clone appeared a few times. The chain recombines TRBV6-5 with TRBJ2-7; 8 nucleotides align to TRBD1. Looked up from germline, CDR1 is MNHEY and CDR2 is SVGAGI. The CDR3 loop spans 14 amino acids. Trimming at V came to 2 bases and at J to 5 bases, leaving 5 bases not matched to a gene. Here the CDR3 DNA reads TGTGCCAGCAGTTACGGTGACAGGGGCCACGAGCAGTACTTC. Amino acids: CASSYGDRGHEQYF.

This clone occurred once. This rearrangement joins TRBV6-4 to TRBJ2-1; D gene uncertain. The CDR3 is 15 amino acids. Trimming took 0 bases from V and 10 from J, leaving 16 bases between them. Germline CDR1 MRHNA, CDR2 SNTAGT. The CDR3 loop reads CASSDSGSRRFEQFF. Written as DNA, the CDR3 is TGTGCCAGCAGTGACTCTGGTTCTAGACGGTTCGAGCAGTTCTTC.

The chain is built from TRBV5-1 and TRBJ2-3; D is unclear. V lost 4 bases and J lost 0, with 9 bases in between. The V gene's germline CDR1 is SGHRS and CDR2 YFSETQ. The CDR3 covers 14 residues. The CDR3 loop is CASSPIGSTDTQYF. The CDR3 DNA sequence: TGCGCCAGCAGCCCCATAGGGAGCACAGATACGCAGTATTTT.

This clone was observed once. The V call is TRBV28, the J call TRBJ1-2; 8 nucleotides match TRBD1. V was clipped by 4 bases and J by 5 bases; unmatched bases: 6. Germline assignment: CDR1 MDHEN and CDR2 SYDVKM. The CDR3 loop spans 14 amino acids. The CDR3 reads CASSYIQGDYGYTF. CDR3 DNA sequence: TGTGCCAGCAGTTACATACAGGGGGATTATGGCTACACCTTC.

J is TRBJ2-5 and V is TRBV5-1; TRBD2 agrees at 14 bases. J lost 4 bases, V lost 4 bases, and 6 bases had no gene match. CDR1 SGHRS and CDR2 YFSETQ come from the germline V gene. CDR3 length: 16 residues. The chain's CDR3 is CASSPGTSGSPETQYF. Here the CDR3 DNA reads TGCGCCAGCAGCCCTGGGACTAGCGGGAGTCCAGAGACCCAGTACTTC.

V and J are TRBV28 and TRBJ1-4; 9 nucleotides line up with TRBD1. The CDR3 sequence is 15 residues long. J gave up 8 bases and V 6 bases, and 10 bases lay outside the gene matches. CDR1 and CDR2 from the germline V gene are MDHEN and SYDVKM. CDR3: CASSLPGTGREKLFF. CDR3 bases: TGTGCCAGCAGCTTGCCCGGGACAGGGAGGGAAAAACTGTTTTTT.

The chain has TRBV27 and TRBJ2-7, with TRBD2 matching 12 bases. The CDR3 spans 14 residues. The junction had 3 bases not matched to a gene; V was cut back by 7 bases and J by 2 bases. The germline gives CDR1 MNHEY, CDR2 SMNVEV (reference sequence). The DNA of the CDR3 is TGTGCCAGCACCCGACTAGCGGGAGCCTACGAGCAGTACTTC. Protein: CASTRLAGAYEQYF.

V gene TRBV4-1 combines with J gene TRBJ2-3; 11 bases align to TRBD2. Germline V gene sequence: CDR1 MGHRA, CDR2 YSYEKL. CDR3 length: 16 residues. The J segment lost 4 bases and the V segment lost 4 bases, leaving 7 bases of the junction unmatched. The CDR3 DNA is TGCGCCAGCAGCCCCCAGGCTAGCGGGGGGTCAGATACGCAGTATTTT. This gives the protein CASSPQASGGSDTQYF.

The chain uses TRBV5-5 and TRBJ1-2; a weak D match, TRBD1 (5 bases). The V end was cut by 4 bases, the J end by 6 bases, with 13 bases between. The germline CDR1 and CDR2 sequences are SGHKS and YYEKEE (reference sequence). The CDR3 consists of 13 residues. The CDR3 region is CASSPRALDGYTF. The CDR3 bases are TGTGCCAGCAGCCCCAGGGCGCTCGATGGCTACACCTTC.

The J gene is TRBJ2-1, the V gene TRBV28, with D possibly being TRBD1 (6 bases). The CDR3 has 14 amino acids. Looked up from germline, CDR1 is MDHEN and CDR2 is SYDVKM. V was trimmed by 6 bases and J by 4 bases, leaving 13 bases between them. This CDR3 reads CASRLQGTYNEQFF. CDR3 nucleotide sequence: TGTGCCAGCAGATTACAGGGAACTTACAATGAGCAGTTCTTC.

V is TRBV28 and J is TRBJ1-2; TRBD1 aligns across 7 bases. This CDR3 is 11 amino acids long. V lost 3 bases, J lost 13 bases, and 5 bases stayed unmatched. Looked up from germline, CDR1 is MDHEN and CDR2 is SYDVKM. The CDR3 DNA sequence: TGTGCCAGCAGTTTCAGGCAGGGGGTCACCTTC. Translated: CASSFRQGVTF.

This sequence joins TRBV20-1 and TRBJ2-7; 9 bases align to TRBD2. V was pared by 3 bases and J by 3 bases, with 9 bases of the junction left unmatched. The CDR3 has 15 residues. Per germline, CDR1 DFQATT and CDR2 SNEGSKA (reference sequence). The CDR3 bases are TGCAGTGCTAGTTTCACGACTAGCGGTAACTACGAGCAGTACTTC. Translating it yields CSASFTTSGNYEQYF.

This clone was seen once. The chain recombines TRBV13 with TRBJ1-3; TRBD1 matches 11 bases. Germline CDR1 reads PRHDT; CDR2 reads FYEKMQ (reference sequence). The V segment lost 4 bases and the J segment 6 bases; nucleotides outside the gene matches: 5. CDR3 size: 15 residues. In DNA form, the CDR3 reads TGTGCCAGCAGCTCAAAGGGACAGGGGGAAAACACCATATATTTT. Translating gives CASSSKGQGENTIYF.

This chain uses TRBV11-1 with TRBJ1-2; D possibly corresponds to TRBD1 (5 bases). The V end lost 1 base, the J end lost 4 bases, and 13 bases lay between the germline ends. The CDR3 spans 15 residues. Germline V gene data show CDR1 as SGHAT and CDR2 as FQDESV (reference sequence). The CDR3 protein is CASSLVGTGTYGYTF. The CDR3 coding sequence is TGTGCCAGCAGCTTAGTTGGTACAGGCACCTATGGCTACACCTTC.

In DNA form, the CDR3 reads TGCGCCAGCAGCTTGGCTAGGGCGGAGGGGTGGAGCACTGAAGCTTTCTTT. Its protein product is CASSLARAEGWSTEAFF. The genes are TRBV5-1 and TRBJ1-1; D may be TRBD1 (5 bases). CDR1 and CDR2 from the germline V gene are SGHRS and YFSETQ. V dropped 0 bases and J dropped 4 bases, with 19 bases sitting between them. The length of the CDR3 is 17 residues.

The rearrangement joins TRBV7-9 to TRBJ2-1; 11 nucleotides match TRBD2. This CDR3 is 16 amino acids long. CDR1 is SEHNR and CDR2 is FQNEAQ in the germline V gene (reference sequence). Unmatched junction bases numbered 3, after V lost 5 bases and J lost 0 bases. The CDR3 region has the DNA TGTGCCAGCAGCAATAGCGGGGGGGGCTCCTACAATGAGCAGTTCTTC. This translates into CASSNSGGGSYNEQFF.

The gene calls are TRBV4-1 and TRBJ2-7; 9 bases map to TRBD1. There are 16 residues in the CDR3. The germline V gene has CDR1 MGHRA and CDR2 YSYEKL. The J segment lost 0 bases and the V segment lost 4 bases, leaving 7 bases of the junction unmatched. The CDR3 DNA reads TGCGCCAGCAGCCTGGACAGGGGAGGAAGCTCCTACGAGCAGTACTTC. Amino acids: CASSLDRGGSSYEQYF.

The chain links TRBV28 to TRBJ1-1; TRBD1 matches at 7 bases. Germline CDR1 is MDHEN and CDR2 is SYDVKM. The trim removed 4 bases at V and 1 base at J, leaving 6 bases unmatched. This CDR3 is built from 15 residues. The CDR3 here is CASSSEGQPNTEAFF. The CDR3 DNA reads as TGTGCCAGCAGTTCCGAGGGACAGCCGAACACTGAAGCTTTCTTT. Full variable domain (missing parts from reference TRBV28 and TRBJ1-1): DVKVTQSSRYLVKRTGEKVFLECVQDMDHENMFWYRQDPGLGLRLIYFSYDVKMKEKGDIPEGYSVSREKKERFSLILESASTNQTSMYLCASSSEGQPNTEAFFGQGTRLTVV.

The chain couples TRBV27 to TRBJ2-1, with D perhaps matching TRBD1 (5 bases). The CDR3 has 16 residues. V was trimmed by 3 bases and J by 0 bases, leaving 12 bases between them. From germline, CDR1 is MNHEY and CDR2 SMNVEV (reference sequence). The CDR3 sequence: CASSFWGSSSYNEQFF. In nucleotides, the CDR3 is TGTGCCAGCAGTTTTTGGGGCTCGAGCTCCTACAATGAGCAGTTCTTC.

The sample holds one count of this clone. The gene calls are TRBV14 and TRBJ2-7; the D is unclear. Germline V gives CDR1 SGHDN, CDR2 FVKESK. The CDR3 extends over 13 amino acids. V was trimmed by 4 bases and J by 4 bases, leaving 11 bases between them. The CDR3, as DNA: TGTGCCAGCAGCCGAGTGGGGTTTTACGAGCAGTACTTC. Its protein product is CASSRVGFYEQYF.

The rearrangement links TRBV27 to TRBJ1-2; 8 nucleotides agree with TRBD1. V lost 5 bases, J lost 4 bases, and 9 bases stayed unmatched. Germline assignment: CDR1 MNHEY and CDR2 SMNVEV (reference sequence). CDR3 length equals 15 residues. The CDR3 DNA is TGTGCCAGCAGTCAACTACCGGGACAGGCCTATGGCTACACCTTC. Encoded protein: CASSQLPGQAYGYTF.